This section outlines one TCR beta chain sequence together with its context. No antigen is known for it. The CDR3 contains 11 residues. Trimming took 6 bases from V and 3 from J, leaving 5 bases between them. These data come from a study of T cell repertoires in cytomegalovirus infection. Looking at the study overall: HLA-B-restricted CMV epitopes that are well studied were used alongside recently identified HLA-C-restricted ones. In public TCR beta signatures, there were indications of both CMV infection and matching HLA type.

TCRdb itself ran the reads through MiXCR, one entry per CDR3 protein. The repertoire has about 770,000 distinct CDR3 sequences, under 35% of them found once; the top ten carry around 12%. Findings and caveats of the study: The ex vivo response showed dominance by HLA-C-restricted CMV-specific TCR beta clonotypes. Summed frequency of public TCR beta families distinguished CMV carriers with the relevant HLA.

The gene calls are TRBV12-3 or TRBV12-4 and TRBJ1-1; D is unresolved. The TCR originated in a human donor in good health (CMV status not recorded). Some clones in this sample may be carry-over from other donors' samples. The input for sequencing was cultured CD8+ T cells from PBMCs, taken from culture after CMV antigen stimulation. The chain's CDR3 is CASRLDTEAFF. In DNA, the CDR3 is TGTGCCAGCAGGCTAGACACTGAAGCTTTCTTT.